Below, one TCR beta chain is given with its context. This entry belongs to a study of shared T cell receptors in the human thymus. CDR1 is WNHNN and CDR2 is SYGVQD in the germline V gene (reference sequence). This CDR3 has 14 residues. V dropped 4 bases and J dropped 4; count of bases not matched to a gene: 2. TCRdb's table, derived via immunoSEQ multiplex PCR, lists solely in-frame clones and lacks some. The sample includes approximately 490,000 clones, around 78% seen only once; the top ten take about 0.013%. These data were also filed under a second study, of human thymus T cells.

The TCR comes from a boy under three years old with a congenital heart defect. The rearrangement uses TRBV10-1 and TRBJ1-5; 9 nucleotides align to TRBD1. Material: thymocytes. Here the CDR3 DNA reads TGCGCCAGCAGTGGGACAGGGGAGAATCAGCCCCAGCATTTT. Translating it yields CASSGTGENQPQHF.